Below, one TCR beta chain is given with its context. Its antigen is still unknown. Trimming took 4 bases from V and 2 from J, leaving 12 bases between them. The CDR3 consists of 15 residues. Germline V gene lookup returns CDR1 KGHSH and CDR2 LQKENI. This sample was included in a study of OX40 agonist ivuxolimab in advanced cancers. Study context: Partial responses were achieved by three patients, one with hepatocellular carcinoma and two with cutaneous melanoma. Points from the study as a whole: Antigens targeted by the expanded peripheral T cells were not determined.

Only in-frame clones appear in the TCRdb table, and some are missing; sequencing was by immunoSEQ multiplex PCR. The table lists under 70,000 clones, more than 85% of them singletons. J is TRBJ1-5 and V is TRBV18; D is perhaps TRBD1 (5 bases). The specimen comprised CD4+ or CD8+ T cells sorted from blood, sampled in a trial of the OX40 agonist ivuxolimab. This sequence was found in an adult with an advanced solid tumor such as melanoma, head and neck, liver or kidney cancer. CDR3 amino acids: CASSLGQGGNQPQHF. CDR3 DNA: TGTGCCAGCTCACTAGGGCAGGGTGGCAATCAGCCCCAGCATTTT.